The clone carrying this T cell receptor (beta chain) was seen once. Its target is unknown. Method: immunoSEQ multiplex PCR; TCRdb's copy keeps in-frame clones and lacks some. Here the sample spans more than 100,000 clones, about 82% being singletons. This specimen belongs to a study of T cell responses to AZD1222 COVID-19 vaccine. General observations from the study: All repertoire sampling was performed exclusively after the peak T cell response. Nearly half of spike-specific TCRs reportedly target variant regions that are unmutated in the B.1.351 and B.1.1.7 variants. Spike-specific TCR repertoires showed rising breadth and depth after two AZD1222 doses. There were vaccine-associated CD4 TCRs across spike, dominant at 160-218 and 743-854.

Looked up from germline, CDR1 is SGHVS and CDR2 is FNYEAQ. The V end was cut by 1 base, the J end by 0 bases, with 10 bases between. The CDR3 length is 16 residues. This material consisted of peripheral blood, taken 28 days after the second dose of the MenACWY control vaccine. The chain couples TRBV7-6 to TRBJ1-3; D gene uncertain. The sequence was collected from an adult who received the MenACWY meningococcal vaccine as a control. Here the CDR3 reads CASSLGSVDSGNTIYF. CDR3 DNA sequence: TGTGCCAGCAGCTTAGGTTCGGTCGACTCTGGAAACACCATATATTTT.